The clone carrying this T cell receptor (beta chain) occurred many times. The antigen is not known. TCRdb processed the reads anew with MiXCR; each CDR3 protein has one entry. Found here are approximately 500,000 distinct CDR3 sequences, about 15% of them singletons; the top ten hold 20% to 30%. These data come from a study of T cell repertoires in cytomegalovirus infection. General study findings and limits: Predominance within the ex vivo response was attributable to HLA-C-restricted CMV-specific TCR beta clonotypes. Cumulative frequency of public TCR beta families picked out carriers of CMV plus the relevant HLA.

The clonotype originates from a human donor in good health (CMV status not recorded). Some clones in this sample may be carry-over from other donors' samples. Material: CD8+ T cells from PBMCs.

For the CDR3, the DNA is TGTGCCAGCAGCGACCCCCGACAGAGACAAGAGACCCAGTACTTC. Residues: CASSDPRQRQETQYF. This chain joins TRBV27 and TRBJ2-5, with D possibly matching TRBD1 (5 bases). The CDR3 length is 15 residues. V was shortened by 6 bases and J by 2 bases, with 16 bases between the two germline ends. Germline CDR1 and CDR2: MNHEY and SMNVEV (reference sequence).